What follows are 7 T cell receptor beta chains derived from one specimen sequenced in a study of neurological immune-mediated disorders. TCRdb processed the 5' RACE reads anew with MiXCR; each CDR3 protein has one entry. The sample holds about 38,000 distinct CDR3 sequences, around a tenth seen once. The sequencing input was CD4+ T cells from blood. Receptors were obtained from a woman aged 25 to 39 with HTLV-1-associated myelopathy (HAM/TSP).

This clonotype was seen at least ten times. J is TRBJ2-3 and V is TRBV7-8; D is unresolved. Germline V gene lookup returns CDR1 SGHVS and CDR2 FQNEAQ. The ends were cut back, 5 bases at V and 2 bases at J, with 11 bases in the middle. The CDR3 runs 14 residues. In DNA form, the CDR3 reads TGTGCCAGCAGCCCCCCCAGGTTCACAGATACGCAGTATTTT. Protein sequence: CASSPPRFTDTQYF. The variable domain in full, completed from reference TRBV7-8 and TRBJ2-3, reads GAGVSQSPRYKVAKRGQDVALRCDPISGHVSLFWYQQALGQGPEFLTYFQNEAQLDKSGLPSDRFFAERPEGSVSTLKIQRTQQEDSAVYLCASSPPRFTDTQYFGPGTRLTVL.

This clonotype is judged medium-sized. The V call is TRBV11-2, the J call TRBJ2-3; 10 bases line up with TRBD2. CDR3 length: 16 residues. Trimming cost V 3 bases and J 3 bases; bases outside gene matches: 6. Germline V gives CDR1 SGHAT, CDR2 FQNNGV. CDR3 loop: CASSLRSGGGTDTQYF. In DNA form, the CDR3 reads TGTGCCAGCAGCTTGAGGAGCGGGGGGGGGACAGATACGCAGTATTTT.

A few counts support this clonotype. This chain uses TRBV30 with TRBJ1-2; D is ambiguous. There are 13 residues in the CDR3. Deletions cut 1 base from V and 8 bases from J, with 14 bases between. Germline values: CDR1 GTSNPN, CDR2 SVGIG (reference sequence). Here the CDR3 DNA reads TGTGCCTGGAGTGCTTGGAGGCGCGGAGGCTACACCTTC. Translation gives CAWSAWRRGGYTF.

The chain uses TRBV5-5 and TRBJ2-5, with 9 bases aligning to TRBD2. The germline CDR1 and CDR2 sequences are SGHKS and YYEKEE (reference sequence). After removal of 2 bases from V and 3 bases from J, the junction contained 5 bases not matched to a gene. This CDR3 comprises 15 residues. CDR3 sequence reads: CASSFVASGKETQYF. CDR3 coding DNA: TGTGCCAGCAGCTTTGTTGCTAGCGGGAAAGAGACCCAGTACTTC.

This clonotype was seen at least ten times. The chain carries TRBV20-1 and TRBJ2-1; 10 bases fit TRBD2. Germline CDR1 and CDR2: DFQATT and SNEGSKA (reference sequence). The J segment lost 8 bases and the V segment lost 6 bases, leaving 10 bases of the junction unmatched. This CDR3 is built from 14 residues. In DNA, the CDR3 is TGCAGTGCCATCCCGGGACTAGCGACAGATGAGCAGTTCTTC. Its translation is CSAIPGLATDEQFF.

This clonotype has a count of ten or more. This chain uses TRBV5-1 with TRBJ2-7; D may correspond to TRBD1 or TRBD2 (5 bases each). In germline, CDR1 is SGHRS, CDR2 YFSETQ. The CDR3 is 15 residues long. Trimming cost V 0 bases and J 2 bases, with 12 bases left between them. The CDR3 DNA sequence: TGCGCCAGCAGCTTGGCTCGGGGCAGACCCTACGAGCAGTACTTC. It is translated as CASSLARGRPYEQYF.

This clonotype was seen at least ten times. The V call is TRBV6-6, the J call TRBJ1-5; D not certain. From germline, CDR1 is MNHNY and CDR2 SVGAGI (reference sequence). This CDR3 is built from 14 residues. The V end lost 7 bases, the J end lost 2 bases, and 12 bases lay between the germline ends. The CDR3 DNA reads TGTGCCAGCACGGGGAGGTTGGGCAATCAGCCCCAGCATTTT. Translation: CASTGRLGNQPQHF.